This record looks at one TCR beta chain sequence and its context. The count of this clone is one. Its recognized antigen is unknown. Per-base qualities were not stored, and no clone one base away is much larger. The library was generated by the immunoSEQ multiplex PCR assay. A mixture of 60 forward primers for TCR Vbeta segments and 13 reverse primers for TCR Jbeta segments was used in the multiplex PCR. Amplification of the CDR3 region of rearranged TCR beta genes was performed with a multiplex PCR assay on genomic DNA. On the Illumina HiSeq System, the amplified TCR beta libraries were sequenced as 87-base-pair reads. In the original analysis: Across the 640 or so repertoires, a later analysis counted roughly 77 million unique TCR beta chains, around 10 million of which were shared by at least two donors. A nearest-neighbor algorithm error-corrected the raw reads and collapsed the reads into unique sequences, merging closely related sequences to remove PCR and sequencing errors. To assign V, D and J gene segments, CDR3 sequences were aligned to IMGT reference sequences. For a sequence to be retained, at least a six-nucleotide match to both a V gene segment and a J gene segment was required. A rearrangement counted as productive if the CDR3 had no stop codons and remained in frame with V and J, and every other rearrangement counted as non-productive. Following IMGT convention, CDR3 was defined as the stretch from the second conserved V-encoded cysteine to the conserved J-encoded phenylalanine. The earlier analysis of around 640 of the donors excluded sequences that lacked an unambiguous match to a single V gene segment. In an earlier analysis of some 590 of the donors, a V segment was called functional when productive rearrangements were above 56.7%, and segregating when the standard deviation between donors exceeded 5%. To diagnose cytomegalovirus status from the catalog of TCR beta chain sequences, a statistical classification framework was built. A later analysis assigned V and J genes by comparing TCR nucleotide sequences with IMGT/GENE-DB human TR gene sequences. Using the TCRdist pipeline, a later analysis assigned CDR3 sequences along with most-parsimonious VDJ recombination scenarios. In a later analysis, each TCR beta chain was defined by its CDR3 amino acid sequence together with its V-gene family, and reads without a unique V-gene family were excluded. In a later analysis, 500 to 650 highly shared, low-generation-probability nucleotide sequences were removed to address suspected cross-contamination and a sequencing artifact. A later analysis calculated a clonal expansion index for each public chain from normalized within-repertoire ranks of inferred template counts. In a later analysis, generation probabilities were computed with a VDJ recombination model fitted to out-of-frame rearrangements, and the resulting probabilities were checked against IGoR. In a later analysis, hypergeometric tests were used to score TCR-TCR, TCR-HLA and TCR-CMV co-occurrence, with a repertoire-size bias correction applied to TCR pairs. In a later analysis, false discovery rates were estimated by permuting HLA or CMV assignments 20 times. In a later analysis, co-occurring TCRs were grouped with DBSCAN, and TCRdist sequence similarity was added when clustering was performed within HLA-allele-positive subsets. Repertoires with fewer than 30,000 or more than 120,000 public chains were left out of co-occurrence clustering, as were about five repertoires with anomalous nucleotide sharing. This immuneACCESS table, as held by TCRdb, lists in-frame sequences with V and J called but not all clones. Of the missing ones, under half trace to an unresolved V gene in checked studies; the others have no known cause. The V and J calls and clone size come from that table; D and trimming were worked out from the DNA. The sample data list 100,000 or so clones, and approximately 78% of these were observed just once. The top ten constitute roughly 1.5% of the sample.

The data were taken from a study of cytomegalovirus exposure and HLA in healthy donors (dated by TCRdb to 2015 to 2018). About the study as a whole: An earlier analysis of several hundred of the donors reported 276 Gb of sequence data and 95 million to 120 million unique TCR beta sequences obtained from approximately 180 million T cells. An early release covering 550 to 650 HLA-typed donors comprised about 320 gigabases of sequencing data and tens of millions of unique TCR sequences. Of the approximately 400 genotyped donors, 81% fell in the genetic ancestry cluster associated with self-reported Caucasian donors. The study aimed to test whether cataloging public T cell receptors could reveal signatures of past pathogen exposure. The study profiled the T cell repertoires of about 720 subjects by immunosequencing and related them to cytomegalovirus serostatus. In addition to the first cohort of 666 subjects, a separate validation cohort of over 90 different subjects was used. High-throughput TCR immunosequencing, statistical association of individual TCRs with disease status, and machine learning were combined to predict cytomegalovirus infection status. To study patterns of TCR occurrence, a later analysis re-analyzed previously published TCR beta repertoires from more than 550 donors and added high-resolution HLA genotyping. Rather than using new phenotypic data, the later analysis identified candidate immune exposures from TCR beta sequences and from how often those sequences occurred across donors. An earlier analysis of several hundred of the donors applied high-throughput TCR beta sequencing to assess whether each TCR beta V gene segment acted as functional or pseudogenic. Alongside the repertoire data, information on donor age, sex, ethnicity and CMV serostatus was compiled. A later genetic analysis used genome-wide SNP genotypes for about 60% of the roughly 700 donors, treating that subset as a discovery cohort. All discovery cohort repertoires had been generated on a single sequencing platform. Class I and class II HLA loci were covered by the typing at four-digit resolution. The number of donors typed differed by locus, with about 629-640 for A, B, C, DRB1 and DQB1, around 560 for DQA1, some 570 for DPA1, and approximately 470 for DPB1. Because of strong linkage in the cohort, four or five DR-DQ haplotypes were treated as single units for association and clustering. On average, roughly 240,000 unique TCR beta nucleotide sequences were sequenced per donor among 350 to 400 genotyped donors of the cohort, with about 17% of those sequences being non-productive.

Cut back by 0 bases and 0 bases, the V and J ends lie 6 bases apart. Sequences PRHDT (CDR1) and FYEKMQ (CDR2) are obtained from the germline V gene (reference sequence). Including cysteine and phenylalanine, the CDR3 has 16 amino acids. The kept DNA is CDR3 alone, 48 bases in frame from the first base. Paper-wide results and their limitations: According to a later analysis, most CMV-associated TCR beta chains appeared to be HLA-restricted, and the HLA associations seemed to be driven largely by CMV exposure. This cohort had only TCR beta chains sequenced, and the lack of alpha or paired-chain data limited which features could be detected. When HLA alleles, especially DR and DQ, strongly co-occurred, attributing TCR associations to individual alleles was difficult. A later analysis found that TCR association rates varied across HLA loci, with DRB1 alleles showing the most associated TCRs and HLA-C alleles the fewest. In a later analysis, several top co-occurrence clusters were reported to appear linked to parvovirus B19, influenza, CMV and Epstein-Barr virus. Because counts were too low, fewer than 20 rarely observed V segments, including chromosome 9 orphons, were excluded from the earlier analysis of around 590 of the donors. In vitro tests confirmed that a few of the cytomegalovirus-associated TCR beta chains recognize cytomegalovirus antigens. A total of roughly 160 TCR beta chains were listed by the study as associated with cytomegalovirus. Immune exposure information for the cohort was limited to CMV serostatus. The classifier was reported to diagnose cytomegalovirus status with high specificity and sensitivity in both the original cohort and the validation cohort. Because some donors lacked HLA typing at each locus, the association tests relied only on the typed subset. At a false discovery rate of 0.05, a later analysis linked 16,951 TCR beta sequences to specific HLA alleles. According to the authors, the approach could potentially be generalized to other disease states and immunological phenotypes. Correlated functional status among segregating V segments might reflect linkage disequilibrium, but an unknown experimental factor could not be ruled out. A further reported finding was that TCR beta sequences accurately predicted the HLA-A and HLA-B alleles for most subjects in the first cohort. The presence/absence analyses assumed that sequencing depth was roughly uniform across donors, and that assumption may not be true. Compared with the roughly 670-donor mean, donors in an Asian-associated ancestry cluster had fewer N-insertions in productive TCRs, according to a later genetic analysis. While some public TCRs were present in many individuals, most TCR sequences turned up only very rarely across donors. A cluster of highly shared sequence variants was judged likely to represent a technical artifact of the sequencing pipeline. An association between a missense DCLRE1C variant and V-gene and J-gene trimming of TCR beta chains was found in a later genetic analysis and replicated in an independent cohort. In a later analysis, HLA-associated TCR beta chains were found to be more clonally expanded and to have lower generation probabilities than equally common non-associated chains. Some IMGT-functional V segments, including TRBV6-2 and TRBV6-3, could not be distinguished by the 87-base-pair reads and were therefore excluded. In an earlier analysis of more than 500 of the donors, most TCR beta V segments appeared in productive rearrangements about 87% or about 30% of the time, broadly matching IMGT annotations.

The cohort comprised fewer than 700 healthy bone marrow donors. Cohort members were all nominally healthy when sampled, although unrecorded immune exposures were likely present. The donor tested CMV seronegative, placing the donor among the 352 seronegative members of the cohort. Every donor gave a peripheral blood sample, and the peripheral blood mononuclear cells from that sample were used for TCR beta sequencing. The Qiagen DNeasy Blood Extraction Kit was used to extract genomic DNA from the blood cell samples. Recombination connected TRBV13 to TRBJ1-6; no D gene is confidently identified. The TCR originated in a man aged 35 to 55 in good health and CMV-seronegative. The sample comprised PBMCs. This receptor has the CDR3 CASSLGGSSYNSPLHF. The DNA reads TGTGCCAGCAGCTTAGGCGGTAGCTCCTATAATTCACCCCTCCACTTT.